The present TCR beta chain was sequenced within a study of T-cell memory formation after mild COVID-19. Germline V gene data show CDR1 as MNHEY and CDR2 as SVGAGI. The CDR3 runs 14 residues. V lost 5 bases, J lost 5 bases, and 8 bases stayed unmatched. TCRdb processed the 5' RACE reads anew with MiXCR; each CDR3 protein has one entry. Among about 560,000 distinct CDR3 sequences listed, over 15% were seen once. The chain carries TRBV6-5 and TRBJ2-5; 7 nucleotides match TRBD2. The clonotype was recovered from an adult woman who had mild COVID-19 (a few samples of this study predate the infection). Cell type and time point are not known. Input material: PBMCs or a T cell subset sorted from them (not recorded which). The CDR3 region has the DNA TGTGCCAGCAGTCCGTCGGTGGGGGGGGAGACCCAGTACTTC. Translation gives CASSPSVGGETQYF.